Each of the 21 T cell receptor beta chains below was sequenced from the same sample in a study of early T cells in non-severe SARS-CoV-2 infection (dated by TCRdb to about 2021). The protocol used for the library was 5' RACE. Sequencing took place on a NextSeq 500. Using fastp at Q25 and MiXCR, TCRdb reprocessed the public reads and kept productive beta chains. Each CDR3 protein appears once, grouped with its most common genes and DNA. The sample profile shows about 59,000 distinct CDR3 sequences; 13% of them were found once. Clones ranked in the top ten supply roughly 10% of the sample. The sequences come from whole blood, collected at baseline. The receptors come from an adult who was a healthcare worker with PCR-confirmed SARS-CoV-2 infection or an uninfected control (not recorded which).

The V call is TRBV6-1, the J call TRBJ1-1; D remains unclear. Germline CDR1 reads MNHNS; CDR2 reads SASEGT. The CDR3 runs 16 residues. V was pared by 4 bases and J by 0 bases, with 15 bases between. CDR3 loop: CASSVGLISMNTEAFF. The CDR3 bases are TGTGCCAGCAGTGTAGGACTGATATCCATGAACACTGAAGCTTTCTTT.

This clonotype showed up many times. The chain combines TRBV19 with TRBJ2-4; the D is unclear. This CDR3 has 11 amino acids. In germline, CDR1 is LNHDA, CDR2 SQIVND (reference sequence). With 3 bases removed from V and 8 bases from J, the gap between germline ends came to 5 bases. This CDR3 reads CASSILDIQYF. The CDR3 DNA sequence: TGTGCCAGTAGTATTTTGGACATTCAGTACTTC.

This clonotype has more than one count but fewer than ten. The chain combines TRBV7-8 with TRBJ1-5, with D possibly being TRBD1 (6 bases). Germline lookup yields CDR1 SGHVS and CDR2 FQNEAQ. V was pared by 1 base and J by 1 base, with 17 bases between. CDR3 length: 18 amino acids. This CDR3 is CASSLVAGAPRSNQPQHF. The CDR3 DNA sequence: TGTGCCAGCAGCTTAGTCGCAGGGGCACCTAGGAGCAATCAGCCCCAGCATTTT.

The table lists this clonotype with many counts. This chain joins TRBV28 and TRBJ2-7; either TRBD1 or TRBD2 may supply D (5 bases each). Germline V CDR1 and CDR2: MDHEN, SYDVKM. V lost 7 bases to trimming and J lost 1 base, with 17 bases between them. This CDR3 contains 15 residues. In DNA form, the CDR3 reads TGTGCCAGCACTGCCCCCGGGACCGGATCCTACGAGCAGTACTTC. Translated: CASTAPGTGSYEQYF.

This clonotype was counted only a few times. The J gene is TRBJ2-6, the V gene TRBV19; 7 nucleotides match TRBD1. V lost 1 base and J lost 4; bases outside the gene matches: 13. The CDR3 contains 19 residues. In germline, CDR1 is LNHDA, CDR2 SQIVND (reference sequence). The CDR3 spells CASSIGATGTSSGANVLTF. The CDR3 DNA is TGTGCCAGTAGTATAGGCGCGACAGGGACCAGTTCAGGGGCCAACGTCCTGACTTTC.

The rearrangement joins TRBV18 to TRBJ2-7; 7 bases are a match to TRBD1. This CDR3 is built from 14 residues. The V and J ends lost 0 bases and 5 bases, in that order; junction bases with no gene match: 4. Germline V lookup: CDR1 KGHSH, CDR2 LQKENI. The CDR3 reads CASSPPTGTNEQYF. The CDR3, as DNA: TGTGCCAGCTCACCACCGACAGGGACAAACGAGCAGTACTTC.

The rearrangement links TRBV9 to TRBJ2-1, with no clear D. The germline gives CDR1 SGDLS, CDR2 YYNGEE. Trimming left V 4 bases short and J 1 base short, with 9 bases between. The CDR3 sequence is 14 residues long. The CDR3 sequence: CASSSPASYNEQFF. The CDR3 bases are TGTGCCAGCAGCTCCCCGGCGTCCTACAATGAGCAGTTCTTC. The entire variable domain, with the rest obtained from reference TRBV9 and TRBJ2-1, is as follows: DSGVTQTPKHLITATGQRVTLRCSPRSGDLSVYWYQQSLDQGLQFLIQYYNGEERAKGNILERFSAQQFPDLHSELNLSSLELGDSALYFCASSSPASYNEQFFGPGTRLTVL.

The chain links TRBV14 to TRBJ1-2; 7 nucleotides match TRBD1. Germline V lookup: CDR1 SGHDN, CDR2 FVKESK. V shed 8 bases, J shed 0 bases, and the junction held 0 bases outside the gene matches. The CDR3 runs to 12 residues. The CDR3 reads CASGTANYGYTF. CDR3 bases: TGTGCCAGCGGGACAGCTAACTATGGCTACACCTTC.

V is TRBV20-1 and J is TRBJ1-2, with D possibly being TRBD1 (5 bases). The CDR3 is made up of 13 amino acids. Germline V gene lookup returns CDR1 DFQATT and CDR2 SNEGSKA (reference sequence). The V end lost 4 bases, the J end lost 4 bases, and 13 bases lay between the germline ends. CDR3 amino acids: CSAKVFGGYGYTF. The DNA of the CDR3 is TGCAGTGCTAAAGTATTCGGGGGCTATGGCTACACCTTC.

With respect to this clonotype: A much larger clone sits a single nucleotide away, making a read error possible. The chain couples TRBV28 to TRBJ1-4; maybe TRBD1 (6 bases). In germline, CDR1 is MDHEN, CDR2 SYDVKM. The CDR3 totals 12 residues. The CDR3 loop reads CVTLGGKEKLFF. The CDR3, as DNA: TGTGTCACCTTGGGGGGCAAGGAAAAACTGTTTTTT.

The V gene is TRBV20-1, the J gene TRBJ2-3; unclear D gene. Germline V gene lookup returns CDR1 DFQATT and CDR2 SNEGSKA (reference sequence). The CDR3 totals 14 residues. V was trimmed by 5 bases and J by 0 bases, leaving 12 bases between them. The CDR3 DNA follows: TGCAGTGCTCGGGCACCGCGTAGCACAGATACGCAGTATTTT. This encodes CSARAPRSTDTQYF.

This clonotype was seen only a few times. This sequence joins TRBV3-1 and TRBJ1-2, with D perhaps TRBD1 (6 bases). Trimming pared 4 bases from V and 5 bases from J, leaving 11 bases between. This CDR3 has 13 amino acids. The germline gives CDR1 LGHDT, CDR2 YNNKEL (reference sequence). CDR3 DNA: TGTGCCAGCAGCCCCCTGGGGGCATATGGCTACACCTTC. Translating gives CASSPLGAYGYTF.

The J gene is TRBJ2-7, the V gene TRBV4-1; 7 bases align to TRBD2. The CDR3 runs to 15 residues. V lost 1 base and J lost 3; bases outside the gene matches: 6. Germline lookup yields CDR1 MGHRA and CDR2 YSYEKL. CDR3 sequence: CASSQAGPGGYEQYF. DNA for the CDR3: TGCGCCAGCAGCCAAGCGGGTCCGGGGGGCTACGAGCAGTACTTC.

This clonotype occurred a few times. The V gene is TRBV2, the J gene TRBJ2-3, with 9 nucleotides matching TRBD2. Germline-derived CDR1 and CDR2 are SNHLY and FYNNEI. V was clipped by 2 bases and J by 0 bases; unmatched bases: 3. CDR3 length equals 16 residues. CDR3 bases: TGTGCCAGCAGTGAACCGGGACTAGCTAGCACAGATACGCAGTATTTT. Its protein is CASSEPGLASTDTQYF. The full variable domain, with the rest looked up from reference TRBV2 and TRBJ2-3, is EPEVTQTPSHQVTQMGQEVILRCVPISNHLYFYWYRQILGQKVEFLVSFYNNEISEKSEIFDDQFSVERPDGSNFTLKIRSTKLEDSAMYFCASSEPGLASTDTQYFGPGTRLTVL.

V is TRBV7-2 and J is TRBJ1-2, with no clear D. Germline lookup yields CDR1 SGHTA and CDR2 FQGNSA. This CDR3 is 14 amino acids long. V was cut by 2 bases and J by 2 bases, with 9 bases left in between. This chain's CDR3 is CASSLPGGNYGYTF. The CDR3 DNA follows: TGTGCCAGCAGCTTACCTGGCGGAAACTATGGCTACACCTTC. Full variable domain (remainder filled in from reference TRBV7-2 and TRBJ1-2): GAGVSQSPSNKVTEKGKDVELRCDPISGHTALYWYRQSLGQGLEFLIYFQGNSAPDKSGLPSDRFSAERTGGSVSTLTIQRTQQEDSAVYLCASSLPGGNYGYTFGSGTRLTVV.

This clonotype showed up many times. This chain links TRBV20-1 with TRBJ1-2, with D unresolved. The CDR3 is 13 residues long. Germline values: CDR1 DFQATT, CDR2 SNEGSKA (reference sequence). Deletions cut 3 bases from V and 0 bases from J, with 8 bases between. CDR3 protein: CSASRISNYGYTF. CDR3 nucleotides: TGCAGTGCTAGTAGGATCTCTAACTATGGCTACACCTTC.

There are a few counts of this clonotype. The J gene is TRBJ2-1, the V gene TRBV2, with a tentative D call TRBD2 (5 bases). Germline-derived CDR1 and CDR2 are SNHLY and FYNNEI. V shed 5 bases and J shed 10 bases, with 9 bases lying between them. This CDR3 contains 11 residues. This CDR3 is CASSPKREQFF. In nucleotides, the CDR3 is TGTGCCAGCAGTCCGAAGCGGGAGCAGTTCTTC.

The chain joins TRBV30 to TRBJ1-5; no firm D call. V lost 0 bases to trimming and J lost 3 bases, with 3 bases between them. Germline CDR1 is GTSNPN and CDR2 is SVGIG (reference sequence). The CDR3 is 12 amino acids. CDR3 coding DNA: TGTGCCTGGAGTGTATACAATCAGCCCCAGCATTTT. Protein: CAWSVYNQPQHF.

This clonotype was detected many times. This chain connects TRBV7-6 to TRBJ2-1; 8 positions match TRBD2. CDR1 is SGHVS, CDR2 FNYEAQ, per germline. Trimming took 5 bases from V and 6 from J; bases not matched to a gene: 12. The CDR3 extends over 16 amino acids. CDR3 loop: CASSTPSQREFNEQFF. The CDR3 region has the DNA TGTGCCAGCAGCACACCCAGCCAGCGGGAGTTCAATGAGCAGTTCTTC. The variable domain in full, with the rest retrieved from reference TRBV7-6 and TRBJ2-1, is GAGVSQSPRYKVTKRGQDVALRCDPISGHVSLYWYRQALGQGPEFLTYFNYEAQQDKSGLPNDRFSAERPEGSISTLTIQRTEQRDSAMYRCASSTPSQREFNEQFFGPGTRLTVL.

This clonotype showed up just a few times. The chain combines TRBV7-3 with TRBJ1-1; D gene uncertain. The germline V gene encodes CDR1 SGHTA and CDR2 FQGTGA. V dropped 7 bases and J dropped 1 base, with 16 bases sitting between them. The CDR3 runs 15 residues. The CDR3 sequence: CASNPDPGANTEAFF. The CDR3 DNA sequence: TGTGCCAGCAATCCGGACCCAGGTGCGAACACTGAAGCTTTCTTT.

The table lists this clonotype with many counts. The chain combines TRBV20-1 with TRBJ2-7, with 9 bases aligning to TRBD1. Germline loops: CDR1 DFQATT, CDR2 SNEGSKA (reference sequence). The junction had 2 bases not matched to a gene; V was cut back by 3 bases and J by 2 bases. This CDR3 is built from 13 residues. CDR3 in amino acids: CSARRQGAYEQYF. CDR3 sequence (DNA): TGCAGTGCTAGGCGACAGGGGGCCTACGAGCAGTACTTC.